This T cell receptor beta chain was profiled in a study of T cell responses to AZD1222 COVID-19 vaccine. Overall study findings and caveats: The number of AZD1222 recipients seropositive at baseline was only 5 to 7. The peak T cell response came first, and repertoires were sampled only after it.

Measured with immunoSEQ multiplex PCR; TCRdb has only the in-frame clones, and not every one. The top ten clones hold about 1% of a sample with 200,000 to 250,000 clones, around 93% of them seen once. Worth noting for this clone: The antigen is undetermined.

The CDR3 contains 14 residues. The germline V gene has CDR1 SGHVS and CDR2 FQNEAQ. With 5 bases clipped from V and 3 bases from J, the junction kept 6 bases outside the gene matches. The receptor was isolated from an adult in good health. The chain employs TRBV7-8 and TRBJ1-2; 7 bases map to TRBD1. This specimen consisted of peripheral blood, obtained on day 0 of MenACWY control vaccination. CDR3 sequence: CASSRRDRDYGYTF. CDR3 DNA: TGTGCCAGCAGCCGCCGGGACAGAGACTATGGCTACACCTTC.